Below, 22 T cell receptor beta chains from the same sample are listed, as sequenced in a study of early T cells in non-severe SARS-CoV-2 infection (dated by TCRdb to about 2021). Library construction relied on 5' RACE. The sequencing machine was a NextSeq 500. The raw public reads went through TCRdb reprocessing: fastp at Q25, MiXCR clone calling, in-frame beta chains kept. When rows share a CDR3 protein, they turn into one entry using the most common DNA and genes. Within this sample are approximately 50,000 distinct CDR3 sequences, with approximately 9.4% of them counted one time only. More than 12% of the sample goes to the ten largest clones. Sequencing was performed on whole blood. All receptors come from an adult who was a healthcare worker with PCR-confirmed SARS-CoV-2 infection or an uninfected control (not recorded which).

This clonotype is medium-sized by share. This chain connects TRBV24-1 to TRBJ2-5; possibly TRBD1 for D (5 bases). The CDR3 runs to 14 residues. Trimming took off 0 bases at V and 2 bases at J, with 6 bases between the two ends. Germline V CDR1 and CDR2: KGHDR, SFDVKD. CDR3: CATSDLNRQETQYF. Here the CDR3 DNA reads TGTGCCACCAGTGATTTGAACAGGCAAGAGACCCAGTACTTC.

This clonotype was detected ten times or more. The V gene is TRBV28, the J gene TRBJ1-5, with a tentative D call TRBD1 (5 bases). The length of the CDR3 is 14 residues. V dropped 10 bases and J dropped 0 bases, with 13 bases sitting between them. Germline V gene sequence: CDR1 MDHEN, CDR2 SYDVKM. The CDR3 DNA reads as TGTGCCATTCACTCGACAGTTAGCAATCAGCCCCAGCATTTT. It encodes CAIHSTVSNQPQHF.

The chain is built from TRBV29-1 and TRBJ1-2; D might be TRBD1 (5 bases). Germline loops: CDR1 SQVTM, CDR2 ANQGSEA. V lost 7 bases, J lost 4 bases, and 10 bases lay in between. This CDR3 has 11 residues. The CDR3 sequence is CSGWDGYGYTF. The CDR3, as DNA: TGCAGCGGGTGGGACGGCTATGGCTACACCTTC.

The J gene is TRBJ1-5, the V gene TRBV10-3; D remains ambiguous. CDR1 ENHRY and CDR2 SYGVKD come from the germline V gene. V gave up 4 bases and J gave up 5 bases, with 9 bases separating them. The CDR3 extends over 13 amino acids. The CDR3 is CAISGAGDQPQHF. The CDR3 bases are TGTGCCATCAGTGGCGCAGGAGATCAGCCCCAGCATTTT.

In this sample, this clonotype turned up many times. The rearrangement joins TRBV29-1 to TRBJ2-5; 7 bases are shared with TRBD1. The CDR3 covers 13 residues. CDR1 and CDR2 (germline): SQVTM, ANQGSEA. Trimming removed 8 bases from V and 0 bases from J; junction bases left unmatched: 6. Written as DNA, the CDR3 is TGCAGCTCGAAGAGGGGGCACCAAGAGACCCAGTACTTC. This translates into CSSKRGHQETQYF.

This sequence joins TRBV29-1 and TRBJ2-7, with a weak D call TRBD2 (6 bases). The V end lost 4 bases, the J end lost 6 bases, and 16 bases lay between the germline ends. CDR1 SQVTM and CDR2 ANQGSEA come from the germline V gene. This CDR3 region has 13 residues. CDR3 sequence reads: CSVAGRAGGEQYF. As DNA, the CDR3 is TGCAGCGTTGCGGGCAGGGCCGGGGGCGAGCAGTACTTC.

This clonotype was counted many times. The chain is built from TRBV7-6 and TRBJ1-1, with TRBD1 matching 11 bases. The V gene's germline CDR1 is SGHVS and CDR2 FNYEAQ. This CDR3 has 17 residues. J lost 5 bases, V lost 3 bases, and 11 bases had no gene match. DNA of the CDR3: TGTGCCAGCAGCTTGCGGCCTTCCGGGACAGGGGGGACTGAAGCTTTCTTT. Its protein product is CASSLRPSGTGGTEAFF.

There are a few counts of this clonotype. The chain carries TRBV4-3 and TRBJ1-2; the D gene is possibly TRBD1 (6 bases). The CDR3 contains 15 residues. Germline loops: CDR1 LGHNA, CDR2 YSLEER. With 0 bases removed from V and 7 bases from J, the gap between germline ends came to 15 bases. This CDR3 is CASSQEPGGQRGYTF. The CDR3 nucleotides are TGCGCCAGCAGCCAAGAACCCGGGGGCCAACGTGGCTACACCTTC.

The chain recombines TRBV7-8 with TRBJ2-7; a possible D gene is TRBD1 (5 bases). The V gene's germline CDR1 is SGHVS and CDR2 FQNEAQ. The CDR3 extends over 13 amino acids. Trimming shortened V by 4 bases and J by 5 bases, and 12 bases separated the two germline ends. In DNA, the CDR3 is TGTGCCAGCAGCTGGGGCGGATTTCACGAGCAGTACTTC. It yields the protein CASSWGGFHEQYF.

This sequence joins TRBV6-2 or TRBV6-3 and TRBJ2-7, with 9 bases lining up with TRBD2. The CDR3 has 16 residues. Germline values: CDR1 MNHEY, CDR2 SVGEGT. Trimming cost V 5 bases and J 4 bases; bases outside gene matches: 12. CDR3 DNA: TGTGCCAGCAGTCTTCTCGAGGGTAGCGGGAGTTACGAGCAGTACTTC. Its protein product is CASSLLEGSGSYEQYF.

The genes are TRBV28 and TRBJ1-5, with a weak D call TRBD1 (6 bases). Germline CDR1 reads MDHEN; CDR2 reads SYDVKM. V was pared by 5 bases and J by 7 bases, with 21 bases between. The CDR3 totals 16 residues. The CDR3 region has the DNA TGTGCCAGCAGTCCCGGCAGGGGCGATCGACGACAGCCCCAGCATTTT. As protein: CASSPGRGDRRQPQHF.

V and J are TRBV20-1 and TRBJ2-1; D tentatively fits TRBD1 or TRBD2 (5 bases each). Trimming took 4 bases from V and 6 from J, leaving 16 bases between them. From germline, CDR1 is DFQATT and CDR2 SNEGSKA (reference sequence). The CDR3 has 14 amino acids. In DNA, the CDR3 is TGCAGTGCTAAACGGCAGGGAGCGAGCAATGAGCAGTTCTTC. Amino acid sequence: CSAKRQGASNEQFF.

This clonotype was counted ten times or more. V and J are TRBV15 and TRBJ2-1; D might be TRBD1 or TRBD2, each matching 6 bases. CDR1 and CDR2 from the germline V gene are LNHNV and YYDKDF (reference sequence). Trimming removed 4 bases at V and 6 bases at J, with 13 bases between. This CDR3 region has 14 residues. The CDR3 protein is CATSNREESNEQFF. In DNA, the CDR3 is TGTGCCACCAGCAACAGGGAGGAGAGCAATGAGCAGTTCTTC.

This chain connects TRBV28 to TRBJ1-2; D is undetermined. V lost 3 bases and J 8 bases, leaving 7 bases between the germline ends. This CDR3 has 11 residues. Germline-derived CDR1 and CDR2 are MDHEN and SYDVKM. DNA for the CDR3: TGTGCCAGCAGTTTCAGCCTGGGCTACACCTTC. It translates to CASSFSLGYTF.

The genes are TRBV20-1 and TRBJ1-5, with D possibly matching TRBD1 (5 bases). The CDR3 covers 13 residues. Germline assignment: CDR1 DFQATT and CDR2 SNEGSKA (reference sequence). Trimming took off 6 bases at V and 6 bases at J, with 15 bases between the two ends. The CDR3 DNA reads as TGCAGTGCCGGAGGACATTTGAGTCAGCCCCAGCATTTT. As protein: CSAGGHLSQPQHF.

V gene TRBV28 combines with J gene TRBJ2-7; D call uncertain. CDR3 size: 12 residues. CDR1 MDHEN and CDR2 SYDVKM come from the germline V gene. V was clipped by 6 bases and J by 5 bases, with 11 bases between them. This CDR3 is CASRGSPNEQYF. As DNA, the CDR3 is TGTGCCAGCAGAGGGTCACCTAACGAGCAGTACTTC.

This clonotype was counted at least ten times. This chain connects TRBV5-1 to TRBJ2-1, with 10 bases identical to TRBD2. Germline trimming cut 6 bases from V and 6 bases from J; bases unmatched to any gene: 3. CDR1 is SGHRS and CDR2 is YFSETQ in the germline V gene. The CDR3 extends over 13 amino acids. The CDR3 sequence: CASKASGSNEQFF. DNA for the CDR3: TGCGCCAGCAAGGCTAGCGGGAGCAATGAGCAGTTCTTC.

This clonotype showed up many times. The chain links TRBV28 to TRBJ1-5; 9 bases are shared with TRBD1. Germline V CDR1 and CDR2: MDHEN, SYDVKM. The CDR3 extends over 15 amino acids. Trimming removed 6 bases from V and 2 bases from J; junction bases left unmatched: 5. CDR3 residues: CASRQGAGGNQPQHF. The DNA of the CDR3 is TGTGCCAGCAGACAGGGGGCAGGCGGCAATCAGCCCCAGCATTTT.

This clonotype was seen ten or more times. The chain is built from TRBV28 and TRBJ1-1; D call uncertain. The germline V gene encodes CDR1 MDHEN and CDR2 SYDVKM. The CDR3 sequence is 11 residues long. The ends were cut back, 7 bases at V and 7 bases at J, with 10 bases in the middle. In DNA, the CDR3 is TGTGCCAGCAAAGAAGAGAATGAAGCTTTCTTT. It yields the protein CASKEENEAFF.

This clonotype appeared many times. The chain couples TRBV28 to TRBJ2-1; possibly TRBD2 for D (5 bases). This CDR3 has 13 amino acids. V lost 8 bases and J 6 bases, leaving 14 bases between the germline ends. CDR1 and CDR2 (germline): MDHEN, SYDVKM. The CDR3 is CASERSLSNEQFF. The CDR3 nucleotides read TGTGCCAGCGAGCGGTCTCTTAGCAATGAGCAGTTCTTC.

J is TRBJ1-1 and V is TRBV14; D unclear. V gave up 1 base and J gave up 9 bases, with 9 bases separating them. Germline V lookup: CDR1 SGHDN, CDR2 FVKESK. The CDR3 loop spans 12 amino acids. CDR3 bases: TGTGCCAGCAGCCAAGTCGGCGGGAAAGCTTTCTTT. Amino acid sequence: CASSQVGGKAFF.

This clonotype appeared a few times. V usage is TRBV6-6 and J usage is TRBJ2-1; D is ambiguous. Germline V gene sequence: CDR1 MNHNY, CDR2 SVGAGI (reference sequence). The V end was cut by 6 bases, the J end by 7 bases, with 10 bases between. The CDR3 has 12 amino acids. The CDR3 sequence is CASRPNFNEQFF. In DNA form, the CDR3 reads TGTGCCAGCAGGCCGAATTTTAATGAGCAGTTCTTC.